The entry that follows covers one T cell receptor (beta chain) sequence. This clone occurred a few times. Its antigen remains undetermined. No base-level quality is on record; no much larger clone is a single base apart. Library generation was performed with the immunoSEQ multiplex PCR assay. High-throughput TCR-beta CDR3 sequencing of genomic DNA from most patients was performed by Adaptive Biotechnologies. In the authors' own workflow: Adaptive's ImmunoSEQ software was the source of the TCR sequencing data for about 18 patients, while a few other patients were processed with MiXCR and VDJtools. CDR3 nucleotide sequences shared between donor and recipient were removed because the origin of such sequences could not be assigned. Alloreactive clones required at least 2-fold expansion over unstimulated cells and minimum CFSE-low frequency of 0.002% (template counts) or 0.001% (read counts). A clone was considered mappable if detected in the sequenced pre-transplant spleen, lymph node, or MLR CFSE-low populations of the donor or recipient. The cumulative frequency of alloreactive clones was calculated as a percentage of all sequences, weighted by copy number. TCRdb provides this immuneACCESS table in a form limited to in-frame rearrangements. Some clones are lacking; in checked studies, under half of them reflect an unresolved V gene, and why the rest are absent is not known. V, J and clone size reflect that table, while D and trimming were determined from the DNA. In all, the sample holds fewer than 6,500 clones, and approximately 76% of those were seen once. Clones ranked in the top ten supply roughly 6.4% of the sample.

Dithiothreitol, EDTA incubations and collagenase D digestion were used to isolate intraepithelial and lamina propria lymphocytes from graft specimens. Bulk TCR-beta sequencing was performed on serial intestinal graft biopsy specimens collected as late as 600 days after transplant. From the cysteine through the phenylalanine, the CDR3 covers 17 amino acids. Just the 51-base CDR3 DNA is kept, in frame starting at base 1. Looking up the germline V gene yields CDR1 ENHRY and CDR2 SYGVKD. V and J lose 2 bases and 0 bases, and a span of 14 bases separates them. The sample is drawn from a study of graft-versus-host responses after intestinal transplantation (dated by TCRdb to the early 2020s). The study in broad terms: The transplants that recipients received were multivisceral, liver-intestinal, or isolated intestinal. Bulk TCR-beta CDR3 sequencing was used to track graft-versus-host and host-versus-graft alloreactive T cell clones in the graft, circulation and bone marrow after intestinal transplantation. A peak of at least 4% donor T cells among recipient peripheral blood mononuclear cells was the definition used for donor T cell macrochimerism. A cohort of around 25 intestinal transplant recipients, including one retransplant, was enrolled, and a few patients lacking pretransplant specimens were excluded. Every recipient was given anti-thymocyte globulin induction, followed by about three years of maintenance tacrolimus and steroids. Samples from a few later patients were sequenced in-house on an Illumina MiSeq with MiXCR processing rather than by the commercial service. To identify alloreactive clones, pre-transplant mixed lymphocyte reaction products were sequenced and then compared with unstimulated pre-transplant donor and recipient T cells. Findings and caveats that apply to the study as a whole: Early after transplant, declines in HvG clones were associated with peak levels of circulating GvH clones. Patients with donor T cell macrochimerism had high GvH to HvG T cell clonal ratios in their allografts. GvH clones were detected in recipient bone marrow, and some appeared earlier in ileal mucosa or blood, consistent with an intestinal mucosal origin. The conclusions were limited by the relatively low number and heterogeneity of the intestinal transplant patients.

The source was ileum tissue, collected around 230 days after intestinal transplant. This receptor was taken from a human patient who received an intestinal transplant, so some T cells may come from the graft donor. Recombination linked TRBV10-3 to TRBJ1-3; the D gene remains uncertain. The CDR3 amino acid sequence is: CAISEKSAGYSGNTIYF. The nucleotide sequence is TGTGCCATCAGTGAGAAGAGCGCGGGGTACTCTGGAAACACCATATATTTT.